Listed here are 14 T cell receptor beta chains from one sample, sequenced in a study of blood T cell repertoires in COVID-19. Produced via immunoSEQ multiplex PCR; TCRdb's table is partial and in-frame only. The sample consists of around 370,000 clones, about 90% of them appearing once. Sequencing was done on a sample of peripheral blood. These TCRs come from a woman in her 70s with COVID-19, enrolled during active disease.

The chain recombines TRBV9 with TRBJ2-7; a possible D gene is TRBD1 (5 bases). V lost 0 bases, J lost 6 bases, and 7 bases lay in between. Germline CDR1 reads SGDLS; CDR2 reads YYNGEE. The CDR3 extends over 12 amino acids. The CDR3 sequence: CASSVEDTEQYF. Written as DNA, the CDR3 is TGTGCCAGCAGCGTAGAGGACACCGAGCAGTACTTC.

The rearrangement links TRBV3-1 (or the pseudogene TRBV3-2) to TRBJ1-3; D might be TRBD1 (5 bases). This CDR3 has 14 residues. Trimming pared 4 bases from V and 4 bases from J, leaving 11 bases between. Germline V gene lookup returns CDR1 LGHDT and CDR2 YNNKEL (reference sequence). CDR3 sequence reads: CASSLRDFGNTIYF. The CDR3 DNA reads as TGTGCCAGCAGCCTAAGGGACTTCGGAAACACCATATATTTT.

The V gene is TRBV4-1, the J gene TRBJ2-4; perhaps TRBD2 as D (6 bases). Germline V gene data show CDR1 as MGHRA and CDR2 as YSYEKL. CDR3 length: 18 amino acids. Trimming took off 0 bases at V and 0 bases at J, with 15 bases between the two ends. The CDR3 DNA reads TGCGCCAGCAGCCAAGACGCTAGGACTACCCTAGCCAAAAACATTCAGTACTTC. The encoded protein is CASSQDARTTLAKNIQYF.

This clone was observed once. The chain uses TRBV11-2 and TRBJ1-5; 8 bases fit TRBD1. The CDR3 sequence is 17 residues long. The germline V gene encodes CDR1 SGHAT and CDR2 FQNNGV. The junction had 10 bases not matched to a gene; V was cut back by 5 bases and J by 1 base. The CDR3 region is CASSPGQGGESNQPQHF. The CDR3 DNA reads TGTGCCAGCAGCCCTGGACAGGGAGGAGAAAGCAATCAGCCCCAGCATTTT.

This chain links TRBV4-3 with TRBJ2-7, with a tentative D call TRBD1 (5 bases). This CDR3 has 18 residues. V lost 0 bases and J 7 bases, leaving 25 bases between the germline ends. Looked up from germline, CDR1 is LGHNA and CDR2 is YSLEER. The CDR3 DNA reads as TGCGCCAGCAGCCAAGATTTTGCGACAGCCGTTTCCTTTCAGGAGCAGTACTTC. This translates into CASSQDFATAVSFQEQYF.

This chain links TRBV20-1 with TRBJ2-7; possible D gene TRBD1, 6 bases. V shed 3 bases and J shed 3 bases, with 18 bases lying between them. Germline CDR1 is DFQATT and CDR2 is SNEGSKA (reference sequence). This CDR3 is built from 15 residues. The CDR3 nucleotides read TGCAGTGCTAGTCCTTACGCGCAGGGGATCTACGAGCAGTACTTC. This gives the protein CSASPYAQGIYEQYF.

The chain has TRBV7-9 and TRBJ1-2; 7 bases agree with TRBD1. J lost 8 bases, V lost 3 bases, and 12 bases had no gene match. Germline assignment: CDR1 SEHNR and CDR2 FQNEAQ (reference sequence). This CDR3 has 15 residues. Written as DNA, the CDR3 is TGTGCCAGCAGCTTTCTTCCGGACAGGAGCTACGGCTACACCTTC. Protein product: CASSFLPDRSYGYTF.

V usage is TRBV7-9 and J usage is TRBJ1-2; 7 nucleotides match TRBD1. CDR1 is SEHNR, CDR2 FQNEAQ, per germline (reference sequence). Trimming at V came to 4 bases and at J to 6 bases, leaving 14 bases not matched to a gene. The CDR3 spans 16 residues. CDR3 coding DNA: TGTGCCAGCAGCTGGTCGCAGGGGGAGTTACGCCATGGCTACACCTTC. Translated, it gives CASSWSQGELRHGYTF.

The chain has TRBV6-6 and TRBJ1-3, with D possibly TRBD1 on 6 matching bases. Germline CDR1 and CDR2: MNHNY and SVGAGI (reference sequence). Trimming left V 4 bases short and J 4 bases short, with 11 bases between. The CDR3 runs 14 residues. CDR3: CASSFTGIGNTIYF. The CDR3, as DNA: TGTGCCAGCAGTTTCACAGGGATAGGAAACACCATATATTTT.

The rearrangement uses TRBV9 and TRBJ2-1; D gene unclear. This CDR3 is built from 14 residues. Germline CDR1 and CDR2: SGDLS and YYNGEE. V lost 0 bases and J lost 6, with 10 bases in between. The CDR3 DNA sequence: TGTGCCAGCAGCGTAGACCCCTCGGGCAATGAGCAGTTCTTC. Protein sequence: CASSVDPSGNEQFF.

The rearrangement uses TRBV5-1 and TRBJ2-5, with unresolved D. Germline values: CDR1 SGHRS, CDR2 YFSETQ. V lost 7 bases to trimming and J lost 2 bases, with 3 bases between them. The CDR3 is 10 amino acids. Written as DNA, the CDR3 is TGCGCCAGCTCGCAAGAGACCCAGTACTTC. Translation: CASSQETQYF.

This clone was counted many times. The CDR3 sequence is CSGRVDEQFF. The CDR3 nucleotides read TGCAGCGGAAGAGTTGATGAGCAGTTCTTC. The J gene is TRBJ2-1, the V gene TRBV29-1; no reliable D call. V lost 7 bases, J lost 8 bases, and 9 bases lay in between. CDR3 length equals 10 residues. Germline V gives CDR1 SQVTM, CDR2 ANQGSEA.

This clone was recorded only once. This rearrangement joins TRBV15 to TRBJ1-4; TRBD1 aligns across 10 bases. CDR3 size: 13 residues. Germline CDR1 LNHNV, CDR2 YYDKDF (reference sequence). The trim removed 3 bases at V and 8 bases at J, leaving 0 bases unmatched. The CDR3 reads CATSRGQGEKLFF. The CDR3 region has the DNA TGTGCCACCAGCAGGGGACAGGGGGAAAAACTGTTTTTT.

The J gene is TRBJ1-1, the V gene TRBV28; D unresolved. The CDR3 extends over 15 amino acids. Trimming cost V 6 bases and J 0 bases, with 14 bases left between them. The germline gives CDR1 MDHEN, CDR2 SYDVKM. CDR3 protein: CASSRGGDMNTEAFF. CDR3 bases: TGTGCCAGCAGCCGGGGTGGCGATATGAACACTGAAGCTTTCTTT.